The 14 T cell receptor beta chains given below trace back to one sample, sequenced in a study of blood T cells in healthy people across ages. Alongside a J-beta primer mix, a sample-barcoded 5' primer served in a second PCR lasting 7 to 11 cycles. Via MiXCR, TCRdb re-called the 5' RACE reads, giving one row per CDR3 protein. Among about 1,500,000 distinct CDR3 sequences listed, roughly 40% were seen once. Sequencing was done on a sample of blood. Receptors were obtained from a woman younger than 30 in good health.

The rearrangement joins TRBV12-3 or TRBV12-4 to TRBJ2-7; perhaps D is TRBD1 or TRBD2 (6 bases each). CDR3 length equals 17 residues. The germline V and J ends were trimmed by 3 bases and 0 bases, with 18 bases remaining between them. The CDR3 loop reads CASSFQWGGTSSYEQYF. In DNA form, the CDR3 reads TGTGCCAGCAGTTTCCAGTGGGGCGGGACATCCTCCTACGAGCAGTACTTC.

The chain links TRBV30 to TRBJ2-5; no firm D call. Germline V gene lookup returns CDR1 GTSNPN and CDR2 SVGIG (reference sequence). This CDR3 contains 13 residues. V was pared by 2 bases and J by 7 bases, with 14 bases between. CDR3 nucleotide sequence: TGTGCCTGGAGTCGGACGTCCCCAGCGACCCAGTACTTC. Translating it yields CAWSRTSPATQYF.

This rearrangement joins TRBV6-1 to TRBJ1-2; TRBD1 matches 8 bases. Germline V CDR1 and CDR2: MNHNS, SASEGT. With V trimmed by 6 bases and J by 4 bases, 10 bases remained unmatched. CDR3 length: 15 residues. CDR3 region: CASRLARTGTYGYTF. The CDR3 DNA follows: TGTGCCAGCAGACTTGCCCGGACAGGGACCTATGGCTACACCTTC.

A few counts support this clonotype. This sequence joins TRBV7-2 and TRBJ2-1; TRBD1 aligns across 7 bases. The CDR3 consists of 15 residues. V shed 1 base, J shed 2 bases, and the junction held 2 bases outside the gene matches. From germline, CDR1 is SGHTA and CDR2 FQGNSA. The CDR3 loop reads CASSLEGATYNEQFF. The DNA of the CDR3 is TGTGCCAGCAGCTTAGAGGGGGCGACCTACAATGAGCAGTTCTTC.

The DNA of the CDR3 is TGTGCCAGCAGTTACGAGAAGTGGGGAAGCAATCAGCCCCAGCATTTT. Amino acids: CASSYEKWGSNQPQHF. V and J are TRBV6-2 or TRBV6-3 and TRBJ1-5; D unclear. V lost 2 bases to trimming and J lost 1 base, with 12 bases between them. The CDR3 sequence is 16 residues long. Germline assignment: CDR1 MNHEY and CDR2 SVGEGT.

The V gene is TRBV7-9, the J gene TRBJ2-1; weak D call: TRBD2 (5 bases). V was pared by 3 bases and J by 15 bases, with 12 bases between. CDR1 and CDR2 from the germline V gene are SEHNR and FQNEAQ (reference sequence). This CDR3 contains 11 residues. CDR3 sequence (DNA): TGTGCCAGCAGCTTTAGCGAATATCGGTTCTTC. Protein product: CASSFSEYRFF.

J is TRBJ2-4 and V is TRBV28; 12 bases map to TRBD1. TRBJ2-5 explains the end of the DNA better; the J call may be wrong. CDR3 length: 15 residues. CDR1 and CDR2 (germline): MDHEN, SYDVKM. CDR3 coding DNA: TGTGCCAGCAGAGGGGACAGGGGGCGCGGGGAGACCCAGTACTTC. As protein: CASRGDRGRGETQYF.

The V call is TRBV10-3, the J call TRBJ2-3; TRBD2 might be the D (5 bases). The CDR3 spans 17 residues. Germline V gene data show CDR1 as ENHRY and CDR2 as SYGVKD. Trimming pared 3 bases from V and 0 bases from J, leaving 16 bases between. This chain's CDR3 is CAISDRTRTTSTDTQYF. Here the CDR3 DNA reads TGTGCCATCAGTGATCGGACTCGCACCACCAGCACAGATACGCAGTATTTT.

This clonotype occurred a few times. The chain employs TRBV9 and TRBJ2-1; 7 positions match TRBD1. Germline loops: CDR1 SGDLS, CDR2 YYNGEE. The CDR3 has 16 residues. J lost 7 bases, V lost 5 bases, and 15 bases had no gene match. The CDR3 is CASRGPGTEEGNEQFF. The CDR3 coding sequence is TGTGCCAGCAGGGGCCCAGGGACAGAGGAAGGGAATGAGCAGTTCTTC.

Ten or more counts support this clonotype. CDR3 sequence: CASKLAGSYEQYF. The CDR3 coding sequence is TGTGCCAGCAAACTAGCGGGAAGTTACGAGCAGTACTTC. The rearrangement links TRBV7-2 to TRBJ2-7; 10 bases match TRBD2. The ends lost 7 bases at V and 4 bases at J; junction bases unmatched: 4. The CDR3 is 13 amino acids. Looked up from germline, CDR1 is SGHTA and CDR2 is FQGNSA.

The genes are TRBV6-6 and TRBJ2-7; unclear D gene. CDR1 is MNHNY and CDR2 is SVGAGI in the germline V gene (reference sequence). The CDR3 spans 14 residues. Trimming pared 4 bases from V and 1 base from J, leaving 11 bases between. CDR3 sequence: CASSSTLYSYEQYF. The CDR3 nucleotides are TGTGCCAGCAGTTCGACACTTTATTCCTACGAGCAGTACTTC.

This clonotype was counted a few times. The genes are TRBV29-1 and TRBJ2-1; a possible D gene is TRBD2 (6 bases). CDR1 and CDR2 (germline): SQVTM, ANQGSEA. This CDR3 has 15 residues. Trimming took 5 bases from V and 4 from J, leaving 18 bases between them. DNA for the CDR3: TGCAGCGTTCCGGGGGAGTTGTTGCCTTACAATGAGCAGTTCTTC. Amino acids: CSVPGELLPYNEQFF.

The chain uses TRBV12-3 or TRBV12-4 and TRBJ1-2; the D is unclear. V shed 3 bases and J shed 4 bases, with 12 bases lying between them. The CDR3 consists of 14 residues. In DNA form, the CDR3 reads TGTGCCAGCAGTTTGGAGGGAAACGTCTATGGCTACACCTTC. Amino acid sequence: CASSLEGNVYGYTF.

The chain joins TRBV6-2 or TRBV6-3 to TRBJ2-2; D unresolved. Looked up from germline, CDR1 is MNHEY and CDR2 is SVGEGT. The CDR3 spans 15 residues. Trimming removed 2 bases from V and 2 bases from J, with 9 bases in between. The CDR3 sequence: CASSYQLPNTGELFF. The CDR3 bases are TGTGCCAGCAGTTACCAACTACCAAACACCGGGGAGCTGTTTTTT.